This T cell receptor (beta chain) was obtained from a study of post-analysis software for immune sequencing data. Germline CDR1 and CDR2: DFQATT and SNEGSKA (reference sequence). This CDR3 region has 12 residues. A note on this clonotype: Its antigen is not known. A much larger clone differs by one base, so this may be a read error.

Every TCR beta cDNA library bore unique molecular identifiers. cDNA molecules numbering approximately 500,000 came from roughly 1 to 10 million T cells. TCRdb called the PCR reads again in MiXCR, with one record for every CDR3 protein. Of approximately 250,000 distinct CDR3 sequences in the sample, 35% to 40% were seen once. Study-level findings and limits: Batch-mates among the samples co-clustered strongly by F measure. Five TRBV segments were more frequent in patients than controls; TRBV5-6, TRBV5-1 and TRBV20-1 belonged to this group.

This TCR was sampled from a girl under 18 with multiple sclerosis. The V and J genes are TRBV20-1 and TRBJ2-1; a weak D match, TRBD1 (5 bases). Input material: blood. Here the CDR3 DNA reads TGCAGTGCTAGATCTGGACACAATAAGCAGTTCTTC. Its protein product is CSARSGHNKQFF.